This T cell receptor beta chain came from a study of spatial heterogeneity in lung cancer (dated by TCRdb to between 2018 and 2021). Background for the entire study: Beta-chain transcripts were consistently detected in greater numbers than alpha-chain transcripts, which likely reflects a higher abundance of beta-chain transcripts. In the raw uncorrected reads, each unique combination of TCR and UMI appeared more than ten times on average. In non-small cell lung cancer, the study quantitatively compared TCR alpha and beta repertoires across several tumor regions, matched nontumor lung, and blood. Nonsynonymous mutation counts, determined by whole-exome sequencing of tumor tissue, were related to features of the TCR repertoire. Both alpha and beta chains were TCR-sequenced in 210 or so tumor regions, 64 matched nontumor lung samples and roughly 54 PBMC samples obtained at surgery.

The study at large found these results: Additional single-cell paired TCR alpha and beta sequencing was considered necessary to confirm, at a functional level, the hypothesis that regional TCRs recognize regional mutations. Ubiquitous expanded tumor TCRs showed up in blood more often at tumor resection than at routine follow-up.

The time point label, read with the paper, signifies: sample taken at primary tumor resection. Without any cell sorting, TCR sequencing was performed on whole RNA extracted either from tumor and nontumor lung tissue or from cryopreserved PBMC samples. Samples were obtained from fewer than 80 patients with early-stage, untreated non-small cell lung cancer from the lung TRACERx cohort. Patients were selected for TCR sequencing only if sufficient RNA was available from at least two tumor regions. Receptor amplification or capture employed 5' RACE. Sequencing instrument: NextSeq 500. The TCR library protocol attached a unique molecular identifier to each TCR cDNA molecule to allow correction of PCR and sequencing errors. In the paper's pipeline: TCR identification, UMI-based error correction and CDR3 extraction were all carried out with Decombinator tools. TCRs above a frequency of 2 per 1,000, corresponding to the top 1% of the tumor frequency distribution, were defined as expanded. Rényi diversity was computed with the R vegan package after subsampling each repertoire 100 times to 5,000 TCRs. To build CDR3 similarity networks, amino acid triplet string-kernel similarity was used, and CDR3s were connected when their pairwise similarity was above 0.82. The public reads were quality trimmed at Q25 with fastp and then assembled into clones with MiXCR by TCRdb, keeping productive beta chains. Identical CDR3 protein sequences are pooled into one entry, listed with their most common genes and DNA. TCRdb assigned the V and J calls; the authors' analysis was not used. The sample table shows some 53,000 distinct CDR3 sequences, and approximately 7% are seen once. The ten largest account for 2.5% to 3% of the sample.

A few counts support this clonotype. There is no known antigen for this receptor. The record has no base qualities; no much larger clone is one base away. The germline V gene (reference sequence) gives CDR1 as DFQATT and CDR2 as SNEGSKA. The CDR3 contains 12 residues, cysteine and phenylalanine counted. The only DNA kept is the CDR3, 36 bases in frame from the first base. Trimming costs V 6 bases and J 4 bases, and their ends lie 13 bases apart. The sequence was obtained from a female donor with early-stage non-small cell lung cancer. The receptor chain draws on TRBV20-1 and TRBJ2-7; the best D guess is TRBD2, with 5 bases matching. The material sequenced was PBMCs, taken at surgery. The CDR3: CSALPGVYEQYF. The sequence in DNA is TGCAGTGCCTTACCCGGGGTATACGAGCAGTACTTC.